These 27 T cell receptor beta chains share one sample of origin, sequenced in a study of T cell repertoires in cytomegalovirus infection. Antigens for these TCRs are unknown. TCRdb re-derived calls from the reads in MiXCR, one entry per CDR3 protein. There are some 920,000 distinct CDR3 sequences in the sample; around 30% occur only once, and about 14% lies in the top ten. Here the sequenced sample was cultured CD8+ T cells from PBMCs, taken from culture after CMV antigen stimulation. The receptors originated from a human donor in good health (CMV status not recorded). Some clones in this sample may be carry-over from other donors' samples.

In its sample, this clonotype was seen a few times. DNA of the CDR3: TGTGCCAGCAGTTCGACTAGCGGGGGGCTGAACTCCTACGAGCAGTACTTC. The encoded protein is CASSSTSGGLNSYEQYF. This chain connects TRBV27 to TRBJ2-7; 13 bases align to TRBD2. Germline trimming cut 4 bases from V and 0 bases from J; bases unmatched to any gene: 6. The germline CDR1 and CDR2 sequences are MNHEY and SMNVEV (reference sequence). The CDR3 spans 17 residues.

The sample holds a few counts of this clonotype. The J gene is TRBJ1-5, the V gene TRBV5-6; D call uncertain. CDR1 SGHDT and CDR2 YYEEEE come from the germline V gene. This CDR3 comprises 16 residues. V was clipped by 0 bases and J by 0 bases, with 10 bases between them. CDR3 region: CASSLGAGASNQPQHF. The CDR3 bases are TGTGCCAGCAGCTTGGGGGCCGGAGCTAGCAATCAGCCCCAGCATTTT. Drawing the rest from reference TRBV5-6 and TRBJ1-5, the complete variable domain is DAGVTQSPTHLIKTRGQQVTLRCSPKSGHDTVSWYQQALGQGPQFIFQYYEEEERQRGNFPDRFSGHQFPNYSSELNVNALLLGDSALYLCASSLGAGASNQPQHFGDGTRLSIL.

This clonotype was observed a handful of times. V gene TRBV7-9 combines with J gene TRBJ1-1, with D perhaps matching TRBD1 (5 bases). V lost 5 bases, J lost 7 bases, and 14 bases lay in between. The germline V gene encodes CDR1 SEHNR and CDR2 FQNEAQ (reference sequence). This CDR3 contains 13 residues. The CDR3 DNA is TGTGCCAGCAGCGCCACGGGGCGAGTTGAAGCTTTCTTT. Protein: CASSATGRVEAFF.

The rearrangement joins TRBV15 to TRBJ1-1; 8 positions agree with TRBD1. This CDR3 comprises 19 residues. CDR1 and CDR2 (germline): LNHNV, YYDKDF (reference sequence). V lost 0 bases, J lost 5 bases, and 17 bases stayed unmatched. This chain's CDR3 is CATSRDFLGSQGAFTEAFF. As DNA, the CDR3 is TGTGCCACCAGCAGAGATTTTCTAGGGTCGCAGGGGGCGTTTACTGAAGCTTTCTTT.

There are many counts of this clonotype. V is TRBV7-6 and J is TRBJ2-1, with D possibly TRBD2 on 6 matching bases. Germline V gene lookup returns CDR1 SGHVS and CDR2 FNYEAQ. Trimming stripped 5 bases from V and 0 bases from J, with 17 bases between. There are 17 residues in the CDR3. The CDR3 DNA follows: TGTGCCAGCAGCACCGCGGGCGGGGTCCTCTCCTACAATGAGCAGTTCTTC. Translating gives CASSTAGGVLSYNEQFF.

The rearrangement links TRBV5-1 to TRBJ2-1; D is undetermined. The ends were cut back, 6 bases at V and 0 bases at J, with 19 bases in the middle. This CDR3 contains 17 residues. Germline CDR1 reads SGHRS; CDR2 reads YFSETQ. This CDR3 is CASNESPFASSYNEQFF. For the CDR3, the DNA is TGCGCCAGCAACGAATCGCCCTTCGCCAGCTCCTACAATGAGCAGTTCTTC.

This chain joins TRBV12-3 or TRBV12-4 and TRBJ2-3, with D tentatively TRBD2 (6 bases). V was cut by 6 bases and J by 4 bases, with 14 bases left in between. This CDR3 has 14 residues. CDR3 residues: CASSVRGRADTQYF. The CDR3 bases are TGTGCCAGCAGCGTTCGGGGGAGAGCAGATACGCAGTATTTT.

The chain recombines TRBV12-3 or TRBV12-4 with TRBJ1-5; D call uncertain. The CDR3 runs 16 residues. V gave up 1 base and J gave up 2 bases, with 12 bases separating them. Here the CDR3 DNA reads TGTGCCAGCAGTTTAGAGGGAACCATGGGCAATCAGCCCCAGCATTTT. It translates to CASSLEGTMGNQPQHF.

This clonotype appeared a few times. DNA of the CDR3: TGTGCCAGCAGCGTAGGGGCAGATGCTAACTATGGCTACACCTTC. This codes for CASSVGADANYGYTF. The chain recombines TRBV9 with TRBJ1-2; D is unresolved. Between the trimmed V and J ends, which lost 0 bases and 0 bases, there was a span of 9 bases. Per germline, CDR1 SGDLS and CDR2 YYNGEE. The CDR3 loop spans 15 amino acids.

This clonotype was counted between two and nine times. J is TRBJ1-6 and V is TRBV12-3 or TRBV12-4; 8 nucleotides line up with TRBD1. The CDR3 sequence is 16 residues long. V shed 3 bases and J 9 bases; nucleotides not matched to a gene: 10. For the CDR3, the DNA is TGTGCCAGCAGTTTTGCTCCACAGGGGGGAGGTTCACCCCTCCACTTT. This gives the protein CASSFAPQGGGSPLHF.

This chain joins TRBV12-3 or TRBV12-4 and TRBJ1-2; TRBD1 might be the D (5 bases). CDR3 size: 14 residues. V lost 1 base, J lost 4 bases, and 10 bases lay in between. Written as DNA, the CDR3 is TGTGCCAGCAGTTTAGGGGGGGTTCGCTATGGCTACACCTTC. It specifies CASSLGGVRYGYTF.

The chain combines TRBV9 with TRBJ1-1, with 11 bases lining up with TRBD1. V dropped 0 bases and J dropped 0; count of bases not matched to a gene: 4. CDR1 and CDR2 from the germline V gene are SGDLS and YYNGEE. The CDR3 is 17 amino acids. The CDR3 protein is CASSVGRTGGVNTEAFF. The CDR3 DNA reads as TGTGCCAGCAGCGTAGGACGGACAGGGGGCGTGAACACTGAAGCTTTCTTT.

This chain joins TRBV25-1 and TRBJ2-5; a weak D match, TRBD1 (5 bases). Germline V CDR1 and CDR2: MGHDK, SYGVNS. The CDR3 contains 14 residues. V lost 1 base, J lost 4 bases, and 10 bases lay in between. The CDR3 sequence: CASSESQGLETQYF. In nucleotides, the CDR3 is TGTGCCAGCAGTGAATCCCAGGGCCTAGAGACCCAGTACTTC. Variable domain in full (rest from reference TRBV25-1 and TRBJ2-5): EADIYQTPRYLVIGTGKKITLECSQTMGHDKMYWYQQDPGMELHLIHYSYGVNSTEKGDLSSESTVSRIRTEHFPLTLESARPSHTSQYLCASSESQGLETQYFGPGTRLLVL.

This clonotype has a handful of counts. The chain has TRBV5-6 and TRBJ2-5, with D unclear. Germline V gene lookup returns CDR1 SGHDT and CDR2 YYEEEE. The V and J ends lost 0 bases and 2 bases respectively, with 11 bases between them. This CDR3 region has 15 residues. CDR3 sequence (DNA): TGTGCCAGCAGCTTGGATCGGATGTTACAAGAGACCCAGTACTTC. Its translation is CASSLDRMLQETQYF.

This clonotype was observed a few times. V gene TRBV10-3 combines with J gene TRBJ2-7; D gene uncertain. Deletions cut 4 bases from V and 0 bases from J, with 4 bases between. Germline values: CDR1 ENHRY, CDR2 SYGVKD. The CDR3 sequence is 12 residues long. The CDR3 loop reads CAISGTSYEQYV. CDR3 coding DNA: TGTGCCATCAGTGGAACCTCCTACGAGCAGTACGTC.

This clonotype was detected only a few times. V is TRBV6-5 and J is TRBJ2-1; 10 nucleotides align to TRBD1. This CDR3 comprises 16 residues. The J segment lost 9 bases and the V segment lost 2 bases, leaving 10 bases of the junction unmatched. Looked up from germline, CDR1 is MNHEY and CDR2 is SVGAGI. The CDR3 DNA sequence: TGTGCCAGCAGTTACGGGGACAGGGGTTCTTATATTGAGCAGTTCTTC. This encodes CASSYGDRGSYIEQFF.

The CDR3 loop is CAISEGANTEAFF. The CDR3 DNA reads TGTGCCATCAGTGAGGGGGCGAACACTGAAGCTTTCTTT. The chain has TRBV10-3 and TRBJ1-1, with D possibly matching TRBD1 (5 bases). This CDR3 is built from 13 residues. V gave up 2 bases and J gave up 1 base, with 5 bases separating them. Germline values: CDR1 ENHRY, CDR2 SYGVKD.

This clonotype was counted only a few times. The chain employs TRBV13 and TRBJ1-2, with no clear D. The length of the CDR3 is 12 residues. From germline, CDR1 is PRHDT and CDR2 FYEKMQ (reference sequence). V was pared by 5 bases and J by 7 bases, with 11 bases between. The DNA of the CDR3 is TGTGCCAGCAGCAATCATAGGATTGGCTACACCTTC. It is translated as CASSNHRIGYTF.

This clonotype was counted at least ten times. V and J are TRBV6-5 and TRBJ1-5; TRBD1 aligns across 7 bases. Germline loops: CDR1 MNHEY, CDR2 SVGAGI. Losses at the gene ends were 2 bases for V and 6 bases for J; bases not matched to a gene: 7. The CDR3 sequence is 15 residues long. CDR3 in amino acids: CASSYNRGLSQPQHF. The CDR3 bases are TGTGCCAGCAGTTACAACAGGGGATTGAGTCAGCCCCAGCATTTT.

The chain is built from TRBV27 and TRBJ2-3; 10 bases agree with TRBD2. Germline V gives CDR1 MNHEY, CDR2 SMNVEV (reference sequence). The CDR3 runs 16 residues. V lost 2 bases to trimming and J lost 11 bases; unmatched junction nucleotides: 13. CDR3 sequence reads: CASSLRSGGVLTKQYF. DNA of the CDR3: TGTGCCAGCAGTTTAAGAAGCGGGGGGGTCCTCACAAAGCAGTATTTT.

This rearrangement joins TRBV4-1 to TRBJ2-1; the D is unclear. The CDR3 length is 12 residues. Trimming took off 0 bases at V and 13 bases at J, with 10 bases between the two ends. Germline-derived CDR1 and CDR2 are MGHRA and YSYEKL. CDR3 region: CASSQDFPEQFF. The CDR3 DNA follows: TGCGCCAGCAGCCAAGATTTTCCAGAACAGTTCTTC.

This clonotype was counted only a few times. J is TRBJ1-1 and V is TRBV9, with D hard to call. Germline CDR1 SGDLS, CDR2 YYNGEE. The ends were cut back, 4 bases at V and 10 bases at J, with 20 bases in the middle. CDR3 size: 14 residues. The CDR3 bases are TGTGCCAGCAGCTTTAGGACGGCCGTAATTGGAGCTTTCTTT. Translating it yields CASSFRTAVIGAFF. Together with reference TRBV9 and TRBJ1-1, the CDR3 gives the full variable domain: DSGVTQTPKHLITATGQRVTLRCSPRSGDLSVYWYQQSLDQGLQFLIQYYNGEERAKGNILERFSAQQFPDLHSELNLSSLELGDSALYFCASSFRTAVIGAFFGQGTRLTVV.

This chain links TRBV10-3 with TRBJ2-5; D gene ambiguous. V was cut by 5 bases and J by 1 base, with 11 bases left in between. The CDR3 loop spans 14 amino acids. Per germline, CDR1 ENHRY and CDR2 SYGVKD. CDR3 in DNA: TGTGCCATCAGTCGAGGTGGCTTCCAAGAGACCCAGTACTTC. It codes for CAISRGGFQETQYF.

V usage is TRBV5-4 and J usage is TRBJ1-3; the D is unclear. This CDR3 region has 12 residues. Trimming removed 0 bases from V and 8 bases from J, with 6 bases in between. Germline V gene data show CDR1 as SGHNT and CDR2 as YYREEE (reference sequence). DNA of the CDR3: TGTGCCAGCAGCTTGGGGTTGGACACCATATATTTT. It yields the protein CASSLGLDTIYF. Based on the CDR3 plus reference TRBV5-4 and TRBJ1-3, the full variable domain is ETGVTQSPTHLIKTRGQQVTLRCSSQSGHNTVSWYQQALGQGPQFIFQYYREEENGRGNFPPRFSGLQFPNYSSELNVNALELDDSALYLCASSLGLDTIYFGEGSWLTVV.

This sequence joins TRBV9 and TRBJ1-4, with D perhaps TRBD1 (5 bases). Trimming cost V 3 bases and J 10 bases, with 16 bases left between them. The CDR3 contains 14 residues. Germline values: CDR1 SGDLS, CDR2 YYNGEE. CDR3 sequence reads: CASSDSSGRRKLFF. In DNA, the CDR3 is TGTGCCAGCAGCGATAGTTCGGGACGGAGAAAACTGTTTTTT.

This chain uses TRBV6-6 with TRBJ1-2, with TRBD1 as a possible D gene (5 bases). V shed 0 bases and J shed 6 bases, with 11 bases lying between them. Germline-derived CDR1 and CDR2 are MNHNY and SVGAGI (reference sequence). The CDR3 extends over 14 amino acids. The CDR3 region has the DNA TGTGCCAGCAGTTACTCGGGGGGGATGGATGGCTACACCTTC. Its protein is CASSYSGGMDGYTF.

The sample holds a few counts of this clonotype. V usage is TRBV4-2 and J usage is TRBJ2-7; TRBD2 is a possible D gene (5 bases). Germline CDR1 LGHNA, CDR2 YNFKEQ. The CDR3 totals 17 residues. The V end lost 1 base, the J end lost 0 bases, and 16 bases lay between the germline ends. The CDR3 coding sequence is TGTGCCAGCAGCCAAGCAGCACAGCGGATTTACTCCTACGAGCAGTACTTC. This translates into CASSQAAQRIYSYEQYF.